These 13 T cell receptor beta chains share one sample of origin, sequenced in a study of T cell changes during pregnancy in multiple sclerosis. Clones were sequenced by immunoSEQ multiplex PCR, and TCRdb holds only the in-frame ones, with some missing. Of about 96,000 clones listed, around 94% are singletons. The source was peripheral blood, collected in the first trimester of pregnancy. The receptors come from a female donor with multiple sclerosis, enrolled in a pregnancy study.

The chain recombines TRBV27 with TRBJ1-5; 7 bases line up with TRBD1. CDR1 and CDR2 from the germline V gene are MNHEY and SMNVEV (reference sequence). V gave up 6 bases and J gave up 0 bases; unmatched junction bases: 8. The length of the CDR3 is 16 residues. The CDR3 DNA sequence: TGTGCCAGCAGGCAACCGGGACAGCATAGCAATCAGCCCCAGCATTTT. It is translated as CASRQPGQHSNQPQHF.

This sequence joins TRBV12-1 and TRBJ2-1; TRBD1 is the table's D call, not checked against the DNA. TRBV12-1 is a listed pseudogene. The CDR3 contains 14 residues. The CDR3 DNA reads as TGTGCCAGCAGCTTTATCACAGTTGACAATGAGCAGTTCTTC. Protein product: CASSFITVDNEQFF.

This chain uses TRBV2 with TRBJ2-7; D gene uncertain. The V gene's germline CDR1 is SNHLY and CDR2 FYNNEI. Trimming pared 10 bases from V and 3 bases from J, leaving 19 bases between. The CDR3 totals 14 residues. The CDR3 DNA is TGTGCCACCTCGAAGAGTAAGAGGCTCTACGAGCAGTACTTC. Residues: CATSKSKRLYEQYF.

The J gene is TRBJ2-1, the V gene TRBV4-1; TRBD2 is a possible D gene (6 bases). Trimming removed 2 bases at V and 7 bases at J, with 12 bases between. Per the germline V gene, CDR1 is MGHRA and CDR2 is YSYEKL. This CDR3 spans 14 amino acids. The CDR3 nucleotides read TGCGCCAGCAGCCAACCCACACGGGGGAATGAGCAGTTCTTC. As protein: CASSQPTRGNEQFF.

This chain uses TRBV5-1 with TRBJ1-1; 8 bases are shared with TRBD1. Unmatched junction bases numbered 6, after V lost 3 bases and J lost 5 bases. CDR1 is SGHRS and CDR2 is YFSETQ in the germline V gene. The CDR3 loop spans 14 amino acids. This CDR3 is CASSSDRVWTEAFF. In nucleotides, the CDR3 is TGCGCCAGCAGCTCGGACAGGGTGTGGACTGAAGCTTTCTTT.

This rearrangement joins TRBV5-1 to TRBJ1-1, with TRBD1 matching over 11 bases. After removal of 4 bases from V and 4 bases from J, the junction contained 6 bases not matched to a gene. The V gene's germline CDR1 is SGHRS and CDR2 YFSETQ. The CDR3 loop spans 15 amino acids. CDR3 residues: CASSLGQGVGTEAFF. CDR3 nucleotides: TGCGCCAGCAGCCTGGGACAGGGGGTCGGCACTGAAGCTTTCTTT.

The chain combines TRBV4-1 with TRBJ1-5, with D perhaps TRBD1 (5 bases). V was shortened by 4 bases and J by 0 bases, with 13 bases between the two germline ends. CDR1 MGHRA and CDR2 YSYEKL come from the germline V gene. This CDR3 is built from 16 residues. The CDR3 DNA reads TGCGCCAGCAGCCGTACCCCAGGGAATAGCAATCAGCCCCAGCATTTT. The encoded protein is CASSRTPGNSNQPQHF.

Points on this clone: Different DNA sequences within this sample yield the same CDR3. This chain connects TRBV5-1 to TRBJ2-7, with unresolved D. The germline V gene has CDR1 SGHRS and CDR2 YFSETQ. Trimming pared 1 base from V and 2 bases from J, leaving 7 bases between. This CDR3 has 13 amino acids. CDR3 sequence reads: CASSLYSTYEQYF. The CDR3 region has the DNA TGCGCCAGCAGCTTGTACTCCACCTACGAGCAGTACTTC.

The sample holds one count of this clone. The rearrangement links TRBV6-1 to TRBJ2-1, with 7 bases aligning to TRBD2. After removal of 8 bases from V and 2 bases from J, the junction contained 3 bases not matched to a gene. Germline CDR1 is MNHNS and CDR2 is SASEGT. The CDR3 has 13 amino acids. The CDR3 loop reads CASEREAYNEQFF. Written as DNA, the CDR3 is TGTGCCAGCGAACGGGAGGCCTACAATGAGCAGTTCTTC.

The CDR3 DNA follows: TGTGCCACTTCTCGAGGGTCTGAAGCTTTCTTT. Amino acid sequence: CATSRGSEAFF. The chain employs TRBV15 and TRBJ1-1; no clear D. The CDR3 is made up of 11 amino acids. Germline V gives CDR1 LNHNV, CDR2 YYDKDF (reference sequence). V was pared by 9 bases and J by 6 bases, with 11 bases between. The variable domain in full, completed from reference TRBV15 and TRBJ1-1, reads DAMVIQNPRYQVTQFGKPVTLSCSQTLNHNVMYWYQQKSSQAPKLLFHYYDKDFNNEADTPDNFQSRRPNTSFCFLDIRSPGLGDTAMYLCATSRGSEAFFGQGTRLTVV.

In DNA, the CDR3 is TGTGCCAGTAGTATTCTAGCGGGAGGAAGGGTCAGTGAGCAGTTCTTC. Translation gives CASSILAGGRVSEQFF. J is TRBJ2-1 and V is TRBV19, with TRBD2 identical over 11 bases. Germline V gene lookup returns CDR1 LNHDA and CDR2 SQIVND (reference sequence). The CDR3 consists of 16 residues. V lost 3 bases, J lost 9 bases, and 10 bases stayed unmatched.

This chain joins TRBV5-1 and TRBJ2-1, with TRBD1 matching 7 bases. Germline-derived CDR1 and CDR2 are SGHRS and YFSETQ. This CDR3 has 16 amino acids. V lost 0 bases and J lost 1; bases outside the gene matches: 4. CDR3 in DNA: TGCGCCAGCAGCTTGGGGGGACAGCTGTCCTACAATGAGCAGTTCTTC. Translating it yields CASSLGGQLSYNEQFF. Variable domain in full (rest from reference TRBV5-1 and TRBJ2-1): KAGVTQTPRYLIKTRGQQVTLSCSPISGHRSVSWYQQTPGQGLQFLFEYFSETQRNKGNFPGRFSGRQFSNSRSEMNVSTLELGDSALYLCASSLGGQLSYNEQFFGPGTRLTVL.

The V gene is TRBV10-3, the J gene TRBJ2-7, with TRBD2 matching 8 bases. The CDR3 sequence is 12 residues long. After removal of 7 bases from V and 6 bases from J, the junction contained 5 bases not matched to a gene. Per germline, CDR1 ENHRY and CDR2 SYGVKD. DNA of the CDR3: TGTGCCATCAATCCGGGGGGGTCCGAGCAGTACTTC. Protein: CAINPGGSEQYF.